Presented here are 16 T cell receptor beta chains from one specimen sequenced in a study of molecular identifiers for immune sequencing clone quantification. TCRdb re-analysed the PCR reads in MiXCR, keeping a single row per CDR3 protein. The sample holds approximately 550,000 distinct CDR3 sequences; around 23% are singletons and the top ten take 0.7% to 0.9%. Sequencing used naive CD8+ T cells from blood, with Jurkat cell RNA spiked in. Specified subset: FACS-sorted CD8+CD4-CCR7+CD45RA+ naive T cells. The receptors derive from a human donor in good health. Some libraries in this study had Jurkat cell RNA spiked in.

This clonotype was seen more than once but under ten times. The chain carries TRBV30 and TRBJ2-7; perhaps TRBD2 as D (7 bases). With 0 bases removed from V and 2 bases from J, the gap between germline ends came to 14 bases. In germline, CDR1 is GTSNPN, CDR2 SVGIG (reference sequence). CDR3 length: 15 residues. The CDR3 DNA sequence: TGTGCCTGGAGTGTGCGGGGGCGGACCCCCTACGAGCAGTACTTC. This encodes CAWSVRGRTPYEQYF.

This clonotype was seen a handful of times. The chain has TRBV12-3 or TRBV12-4 and TRBJ2-2, with TRBD2 identical over 12 bases. The trim removed 5 bases at V and 3 bases at J, leaving 4 bases unmatched. This CDR3 comprises 16 residues. The CDR3 region has the DNA TGTGCCAGCAGTATTGGACTAGCGGGGTACACCGGGGAGCTGTTTTTT. This encodes CASSIGLAGYTGELFF.

This clonotype has just one count. Just one base apart from a much larger clone, this may be a read error. V gene TRBV30 combines with J gene TRBJ2-7; D is ambiguous. The CDR3 contains 13 residues. Germline CDR1 reads GTSNPN; CDR2 reads SVGIG (reference sequence). The germline V and J ends were trimmed by 8 bases and 0 bases, with 14 bases remaining between them. This chain's CDR3 is CARVDRSSYEQYF. As DNA, the CDR3 is TGTGCCCGGGTGGACCGAAGCTCCTACGAGCAGTACTTC.

The chain employs TRBV6-1 and TRBJ2-7; 8 bases are shared with TRBD1. CDR3 length: 17 residues. Per the germline V gene, CDR1 is MNHNS and CDR2 is SASEGT. The ends lost 6 bases at V and 2 bases at J; junction bases unmatched: 15. CDR3 DNA: TGTGCCAGCAGAGCTACAGGGGGGTTCATTCGCCCCTACGAGCAGTACTTC. Translated: CASRATGGFIRPYEQYF.

In the case of this clonotype: A junction end diverges from the germline sequence, so it may reflect a read error. This chain uses TRBV7-6 with TRBJ1-3; no definite D call. CDR1 SGHVS and CDR2 FNYEAQ come from the germline V gene. The CDR3 covers 14 residues. For the CDR3, the DNA is TGTGCCACCAGCCTTGAAGGCTTCGGAAACACCATATATTTT. Amino acids: CATSLEGFGNTIYF.

The V call is TRBV4-1, the J call TRBJ1-1; D unresolved. CDR1 is MGHRA and CDR2 is YSYEKL in the germline V gene. The CDR3 consists of 17 residues. With 3 bases removed from V and 2 bases from J, the gap between germline ends came to 19 bases. In DNA, the CDR3 is TGCGCCAGCAGCCAGAAGGTGGACGGACGGGGAAACACTGAAGCTTTCTTT. Translated, it gives CASSQKVDGRGNTEAFF.

V and J are TRBV6-5 and TRBJ2-1, with D possibly being TRBD2 (6 bases). V was cut by 3 bases and J by 8 bases, with 8 bases left in between. The CDR3 has 12 residues. The germline V gene has CDR1 MNHEY and CDR2 SVGAGI. CDR3 region: CASSYSGHEQFF. DNA for the CDR3: TGTGCCAGCAGTTATAGCGGCCATGAGCAGTTCTTC.

This clonotype was seen repeatedly, ten times or more. This chain connects TRBV4-3 to TRBJ1-3; TRBD1 matches 7 bases. CDR3 length: 17 amino acids. V dropped 1 base and J dropped 4; count of bases not matched to a gene: 10. CDR1 and CDR2 from the germline V gene are LGHNA and YSLEER. For the CDR3, the DNA is TGCGCCAGCAGCCAAGTTGTAAAGGGGGCCTCAGGAAACACCATATATTTT. Encoded protein: CASSQVVKGASGNTIYF.

Ten or more counts support this clonotype. The chain links TRBV7-8 to TRBJ2-3; no firm D call. V was pared by 6 bases and J by 0 bases, with 13 bases between. CDR1 is SGHVS, CDR2 FQNEAQ, per germline. The CDR3 runs 15 residues. As DNA, the CDR3 is TGTGCCAGCAGTCGTACGCAAACTAGCACAGATACGCAGTATTTT. Translating it yields CASSRTQTSTDTQYF. Looking up the rest from reference TRBV7-8 and TRBJ2-3 gives the full variable domain: GAGVSQSPRYKVAKRGQDVALRCDPISGHVSLFWYQQALGQGPEFLTYFQNEAQLDKSGLPSDRFFAERPEGSVSTLKIQRTQQEDSAVYLCASSRTQTSTDTQYFGPGTRLTVL.

The rearrangement uses TRBV2 and TRBJ2-7; a weak D match, TRBD2 (6 bases). This CDR3 is 14 amino acids long. Per germline, CDR1 SNHLY and CDR2 FYNNEI. V lost 7 bases and J lost 3, with 16 bases in between. CDR3 in amino acids: CASTEEWRDYEQYF. The CDR3 DNA follows: TGTGCCAGCACCGAGGAATGGCGGGACTACGAGCAGTACTTC.

This clonotype was seen a handful of times. The chain links TRBV7-3 to TRBJ2-3, with 9 bases fitting TRBD2. Germline loops: CDR1 SGHTA, CDR2 FQGTGA. The CDR3 is 18 amino acids. The junction had 12 bases not matched to a gene; V was cut back by 2 bases and J by 3 bases. The CDR3, as DNA: TGTGCCAGCAGCTTACATAGCGGGAGCGGTGGGGAAACAGATACGCAGTATTTT. It is translated as CASSLHSGSGGETDTQYF.

V is TRBV3-1 and J is TRBJ2-3; a weak D match, TRBD2 (7 bases). The CDR3 consists of 16 residues. CDR1 and CDR2 from the germline V gene are LGHDT and YNNKEL (reference sequence). Trimming took off 0 bases at V and 5 bases at J, with 15 bases between the two ends. The CDR3 spells CASSQEGGAVGDTQYF. The CDR3 DNA is TGTGCCAGCAGCCAAGAGGGGGGGGCCGTCGGAGATACGCAGTATTTT.

Details on this clonotype: One end of the junction fails to match germline, which may point to a read error. The rearrangement uses TRBV7-9 and TRBJ1-5, with D unclear. CDR3 length: 13 residues. The germline V gene encodes CDR1 SEHNR and CDR2 FQNEAQ (reference sequence). The CDR3 bases are TGTGCCAACAGCTTGGGATTTCGGCAGCCCCAGCATTTT. Residues: CANSLGFRQPQHF.

About this clonotype itself: At one of its ends the junction is not consistent with the germline gene, which may arise from a read error. The chain links TRBV9 to TRBJ2-7, with D maybe TRBD1 (5 bases). The CDR3 extends over 13 amino acids. The V gene's germline CDR1 is SGDLS and CDR2 YYNGEE. The CDR3: CASSVGGPYEQCF. CDR3 DNA sequence: TGTGCCAGCAGCGTAGGGGGCCCTTACGAGCAGTGCTTC.

CDR3 residues: CASGATGFANYGYTF. The CDR3 DNA reads as TGTGCCAGCGGAGCCACAGGGTTTGCGAACTATGGCTACACCTTC. The gene calls are TRBV5-3 and TRBJ1-2, with D perhaps matching TRBD1 (6 bases). TRBV5-3 is placed among ORFs of uncertain function. The V end lost 8 bases, the J end lost 2 bases, and 19 bases lay between the germline ends. The CDR3 is made up of 15 amino acids.

This clonotype occurred a few times. The chain employs TRBV30 and TRBJ2-1; 7 bases match TRBD2. This CDR3 spans 14 amino acids. Losses at the gene ends were 1 base for V and 8 bases for J; bases not matched to a gene: 8. The germline V gene has CDR1 GTSNPN and CDR2 SVGIG (reference sequence). DNA of the CDR3: TGTGCCTGGAGTGAAGGACTAGGAAACTATGAGCAGTTCTTC. It specifies CAWSEGLGNYEQFF.